Each of the 15 T cell receptor beta chains below was sequenced from the same sample in a study of blood T cells in healthy people across ages (dated by TCRdb to 2015 to 2017). Preparation of the library involved 5' RACE. The sequencer was an Illumina HiSeq 2500. The second PCR ran for roughly 7 to 11 cycles and used a J-beta primer mix along with a sample-barcoded 5' primer. TCRdb took the public reads, trimmed them with fastp at Q25, ran MiXCR for clone calling and kept in-frame beta chains. Each CDR3 protein appears once, grouped with its most common genes and DNA. For this sample the table gives some 1.7 million distinct CDR3 sequences, of which 28% were detected only once. The top ten constitute 7.7% of the sample. Sequencing was carried out using blood. These receptors came from a woman in her 30s in good health.

A few counts support this clonotype. This sequence joins TRBV2 and TRBJ2-5; weak D call: TRBD2 (5 bases). CDR1 is SNHLY, CDR2 FYNNEI, per germline. V was clipped by 5 bases and J by 6 bases, with 16 bases between them. The CDR3 is 14 amino acids. CDR3 sequence reads: CASSSRGVEKTQYF. Written as DNA, the CDR3 is TGTGCCAGCAGTTCCCGGGGTGTTGAGAAGACCCAGTACTTC.

The chain links TRBV7-2 to TRBJ1-4; tentative D call: TRBD1 (5 bases). Germline V gives CDR1 SGHTA, CDR2 FQGNSA. The CDR3 consists of 13 residues. The CDR3 protein is CATGPLPGGKLFF. DNA for the CDR3: TGTGCAACCGGGCCCCTACCTGGGGGAAAACTGTTTTTT.

The table lists this clonotype with a few counts. The gene calls are TRBV3-1 and TRBJ2-7; D unclear. Trimming took 4 bases from V and 1 from J, leaving 8 bases between them. CDR1 and CDR2 (germline): LGHDT, YNNKEL (reference sequence). This CDR3 is built from 13 residues. The CDR3 here is CASSRTTSYEQYF. CDR3 sequence (DNA): TGTGCCAGCAGCCGAACTACTTCCTACGAGCAGTACTTC.

The chain is built from TRBV5-1 and TRBJ2-3; TRBD2 matches 11 bases. The CDR3 length is 15 residues. V lost 4 bases, J lost 4 bases, and 5 bases stayed unmatched. CDR1 is SGHRS and CDR2 is YFSETQ in the germline V gene. CDR3 coding DNA: TGCGCCAGCAGCCCTCAGACTAGCGGGGCAGATACGCAGTATTTT. As protein: CASSPQTSGADTQYF.

This clonotype showed up just a few times. The chain joins TRBV6-1 to TRBJ1-2; TRBD1 matches at 7 bases. This CDR3 region has 16 residues. Germline V gene sequence: CDR1 MNHNS, CDR2 SASEGT. The junction had 12 bases not matched to a gene; V was cut back by 4 bases and J by 4 bases. CDR3 in amino acids: CASSGLLGQLTYGYTF. In DNA, the CDR3 is TGTGCCAGCAGTGGTCTATTGGGACAGCTAACCTATGGCTACACCTTC.

This clonotype was observed a handful of times. The rearrangement uses TRBV7-9 and TRBJ2-5, with a weak D call TRBD1 (7 bases). Germline V lookup: CDR1 SEHNR, CDR2 FQNEAQ (reference sequence). The CDR3 totals 15 residues. V was shortened by 2 bases and J by 4 bases, with 14 bases between the two germline ends. CDR3 in DNA: TGTGCCAGCAGCTTATCTGGAGGGGGCGGAGAGACCCAGTACTTC. It is translated as CASSLSGGGGETQYF.

This clonotype was observed a handful of times. V is TRBV6-5 and J is TRBJ1-2, with 11 nucleotides matching TRBD1. The CDR3 sequence is 16 residues long. V dropped 6 bases and J dropped 0; count of bases not matched to a gene: 6. The germline V gene encodes CDR1 MNHEY and CDR2 SVGAGI. The CDR3 is CASRPGQGVPNYGYTF. DNA of the CDR3: TGTGCCAGCAGACCGGGACAGGGGGTTCCTAACTATGGCTACACCTTC.

There are a few counts of this clonotype. The chain is built from TRBV9 and TRBJ2-5; TRBD1 matches at 9 bases. In germline, CDR1 is SGDLS, CDR2 YYNGEE. The CDR3 is 15 residues long. The junction had 4 bases not matched to a gene; V was cut back by 0 bases and J by 4 bases. Here the CDR3 DNA reads TGTGCCAGCAGCGTAGACAGGGGGCAAGGAGAGACCCAGTACTTC. Translation: CASSVDRGQGETQYF.

The table lists this clonotype with a few counts. V and J are TRBV10-3 and TRBJ2-7, with unresolved D. Germline lookup yields CDR1 ENHRY and CDR2 SYGVKD. CDR3 size: 14 residues. V lost 4 bases, J lost 7 bases, and 17 bases lay in between. The CDR3 reads CAISGGPETREQYF. The DNA for the CDR3 is TGTGCCATCAGTGGTGGTCCCGAGACGCGGGAGCAGTACTTC.

This clonotype was detected only a few times. This chain connects TRBV29-1 to TRBJ2-5; TRBD1 is a possible D gene (6 bases). The CDR3 totals 16 residues. Germline CDR1 and CDR2: SQVTM and ANQGSEA. Between the trimmed V and J ends, which lost 0 bases and 5 bases, there was a span of 19 bases. The chain's CDR3 is CSVEDPGDRWGETQYF. The CDR3 nucleotides read TGCAGCGTTGAAGATCCCGGCGACAGGTGGGGTGAGACCCAGTACTTC.

This clonotype was observed at least ten times. This chain joins TRBV4-1 and TRBJ2-7; D possibly corresponds to TRBD2 (6 bases). CDR3 length equals 15 residues. Deletions cut 0 bases from V and 3 bases from J, with 12 bases between. Germline V gene sequence: CDR1 MGHRA, CDR2 YSYEKL. For the CDR3, the DNA is TGCGCCAGCAGCCAAGAGGAGGGAGAGTTCTACGAGCAGTACTTC. This codes for CASSQEEGEFYEQYF.

The table lists this clonotype with many counts. The CDR3 spells CASSPSGHYGYTF. The CDR3 DNA reads as TGTGCCAGCAGCCCCTCGGGACACTATGGCTACACCTTC. The rearrangement joins TRBV7-2 to TRBJ1-2, with a possible D match to TRBD1 (5 bases). The CDR3 is made up of 13 amino acids. Germline CDR1 reads SGHTA; CDR2 reads FQGNSA. V was cut by 5 bases and J by 3 bases, with 10 bases left in between.

The gene calls are TRBV20-1 and TRBJ2-1, with TRBD2 identical over 11 bases. Germline V lookup: CDR1 DFQATT, CDR2 SNEGSKA (reference sequence). J lost 6 bases, V lost 6 bases, and 16 bases had no gene match. The CDR3 totals 17 residues. The DNA of the CDR3 is TGCAGTGCCGTCCCATTCTGGGCTAGCGGGAGGCCCAATGAGCAGTTCTTC. The encoded protein is CSAVPFWASGRPNEQFF.

In this sample, this clonotype turned up a few times. The V gene is TRBV7-9, the J gene TRBJ2-3; D is perhaps TRBD1 or TRBD2 (6 bases each). The germline V gene encodes CDR1 SEHNR and CDR2 FQNEAQ (reference sequence). The CDR3 covers 16 residues. Trimming left V 2 bases short and J 5 bases short, with 17 bases between. This CDR3 reads CASSLQGPGGGDTQYF. CDR3 DNA sequence: TGTGCCAGCAGCTTACAAGGACCCGGAGGGGGAGATACGCAGTATTTT.

This clonotype appeared a few times. The chain links TRBV29-1 to TRBJ1-1; 7 bases fit TRBD1. CDR3 length: 13 residues. Germline assignment: CDR1 SQVTM and CDR2 ANQGSEA. V was clipped by 6 bases and J by 4 bases; unmatched bases: 8. The CDR3 loop is CSVPTTGSTEAFF. Written as DNA, the CDR3 is TGCAGCGTCCCTACGACAGGGAGCACTGAAGCTTTCTTT.